Listed here is a single T cell receptor (beta chain). Antigen specificity is unknown. The CDR3 runs 15 residues. V gave up 7 bases and J gave up 12 bases, with 24 bases separating them. Germline V CDR1 and CDR2: SNHLY, FYNNEI. This sample is part of a study of cytomegalovirus exposure and HLA in healthy donors. The PCR was carried out with 60 Vbeta primers and 13 Jbeta primers. Only in-frame clones appear in the TCRdb table, and some are missing; sequencing was by immunoSEQ multiplex PCR. The sample has under 90,000 clones; approximately 70% are singletons. The study, taken as a whole, reports: When a later analysis compared HLA-associated TCR beta chains with equally common others, the HLA-associated chains turned out to be more clonally expanded and to have lower generation probabilities. In an earlier analysis, about 87% or about 30%: the productive usage of most TCR beta V segments. An observed cluster of highly shared sequence variants was recorded as a likely sequencing artifact. Reportedly, TCR beta sequences accurately predicted HLA-A and HLA-B alleles in most subjects.

The material sequenced was PBMCs. The chain joins TRBV2 to TRBJ1-4; D is unclear. This TCR was recovered from a woman aged 45 to 65 in good health and CMV-seropositive. CDR3 sequence reads: CASNVPWSSGSELFF. The DNA of the CDR3 is TGTGCCAGCAACGTCCCTTGGTCGTCCGGGAGCGAACTGTTTTTT. The full variable domain, rest sourced from reference TRBV2 and TRBJ1-4, is EPEVTQTPSHQVTQMGQEVILRCVPISNHLYFYWYRQILGQKVEFLVSFYNNEISEKSEIFDDQFSVERPDGSNFTLKIRSTKLEDSAMYFCASNVPWSSGSELFFGSGTQLSVL.